Listed here are 24 T cell receptor beta chains from one sample, sequenced in a study of T cell responses to AZD1222 COVID-19 vaccine. Measured with immunoSEQ multiplex PCR; TCRdb has only the in-frame clones, and not every one. Of under 300,000 clones in the sample, 93% were seen once. Sequenced material: peripheral blood, taken on day 0 of AZD1222 vaccination. Receptor source: an adult in good health.

This clone was observed a single time. The chain uses TRBV2 and TRBJ2-3, with a weak D call TRBD1 (5 bases). The CDR3 sequence is 11 residues long. Trimming removed 9 bases from V and 6 bases from J, with 10 bases in between. CDR1 is SNHLY and CDR2 is FYNNEI in the germline V gene. CDR3 region: CARKQVDTQYF. The CDR3 DNA reads TGTGCCAGGAAACAGGTGGATACGCAGTATTTT.

The chain joins TRBV10-1 to TRBJ2-7; tentative D call: TRBD2 (6 bases). The germline gives CDR1 WNHNN, CDR2 SYGVQD (reference sequence). This CDR3 is built from 12 residues. V shed 9 bases and J shed 5 bases, with 14 bases lying between them. The DNA for the CDR3 is TGCGCCAGACACTGGCGGGAACACGAGCAGTACTTC. This translates into CARHWREHEQYF.

V gene TRBV7-8 combines with J gene TRBJ2-7; TRBD1 matches 7 bases. V shed 4 bases and J 7 bases; nucleotides not matched to a gene: 10. Germline CDR1 SGHVS, CDR2 FQNEAQ. The CDR3 has 14 residues. CDR3 amino acids: CASSSYRDRAEQYF. As DNA, the CDR3 is TGTGCCAGCAGCTCCTACCGGGACAGAGCTGAGCAGTACTTC.

V usage is TRBV18 and J usage is TRBJ1-4; 9 nucleotides align to TRBD1. CDR1 and CDR2 from the germline V gene are KGHSH and LQKENI. The CDR3 runs to 14 residues. The V segment lost 3 bases and the J segment 12 bases; nucleotides outside the gene matches: 8. The CDR3 protein is CASSPSGQGRELFF. The DNA of the CDR3 is TGTGCCAGCTCACCGTCGGGACAGGGCCGCGAACTGTTTTTT.

The genes are TRBV5-6 and TRBJ2-5; 8 bases agree with TRBD1. CDR3 length: 16 amino acids. J was trimmed by 5 bases and V by 0 bases; bases with no gene match: 9. Germline CDR1 SGHDT, CDR2 YYEEEE. The CDR3 loop reads CASSLGGTGSWETQYF. The CDR3 nucleotides are TGTGCCAGCAGCTTGGGGGGGACAGGATCCTGGGAGACCCAGTACTTC.

This clone was seen a single time. The chain employs TRBV19 and TRBJ1-3; perhaps TRBD1 as D (6 bases). CDR3 size: 16 residues. Per the germline V gene, CDR1 is LNHDA and CDR2 is SQIVND (reference sequence). Between the trimmed V and J ends, which lost 5 bases and 2 bases, there was a span of 16 bases. CDR3 sequence (DNA): TGTGCCAGTAGTGATCGGGGGGGCACGGCTGGAAACACCATATATTTT. It yields the protein CASSDRGGTAGNTIYF.

This clone was detected once. V is TRBV24-1 and J is TRBJ2-1; 9 bases fit TRBD1. Germline V CDR1 and CDR2: KGHDR, SFDVKD. This CDR3 is built from 19 residues. Trimming at V came to 3 bases and at J to 2 bases, leaving 13 bases not matched to a gene. The CDR3, as DNA: TGTGCCACCAGTGATGTCACGGGGGGTAGGACAGGGGCCTACAATGAGCAGTTCTTC. It is translated as CATSDVTGGRTGAYNEQFF.

The V gene is TRBV28, the J gene TRBJ1-6; 8 nucleotides align to TRBD1. Trimming at V came to 4 bases and at J to 0 bases, leaving 2 bases not matched to a gene. Germline CDR1 reads MDHEN; CDR2 reads SYDVKM. The CDR3 runs 16 residues. The CDR3 loop reads CASSSGQGSYNSPLHF. As DNA, the CDR3 is TGTGCCAGCAGTTCCGGACAGGGCTCCTATAATTCACCCCTCCACTTT.

V and J are TRBV28 and TRBJ2-5; 11 bases align to TRBD2. Germline loops: CDR1 MDHEN, CDR2 SYDVKM. The J segment lost 4 bases and the V segment lost 8 bases, leaving 3 bases of the junction unmatched. This CDR3 comprises 13 residues. Here the CDR3 reads CASGTSGRETQYF. For the CDR3, the DNA is TGTGCCAGCGGGACTAGCGGAAGAGAGACCCAGTACTTC.

J is TRBJ1-1 and V is TRBV28; D may be TRBD1 (5 bases). V was pared by 10 bases and J by 4 bases, with 19 bases between. Germline CDR1 is MDHEN and CDR2 is SYDVKM. CDR3 size: 14 residues. This CDR3 is CAIRVSGRGTEAFF. The CDR3 DNA sequence: TGTGCCATCAGGGTGTCAGGGCGGGGCACTGAAGCTTTCTTT. Full variable domain (remainder filled in from reference TRBV28 and TRBJ1-1): DVKVTQSSRYLVKRTGEKVFLECVQDMDHENMFWYRQDPGLGLRLIYFSYDVKMKEKGDIPEGYSVSREKKERFSLILESASTNQTSMYLCAIRVSGRGTEAFFGQGTRLTVV.

The chain couples TRBV19 to TRBJ2-7; D may be TRBD2 (5 bases). Per the germline V gene, CDR1 is LNHDA and CDR2 is SQIVND (reference sequence). Trimming took off 7 bases at V and 3 bases at J, with 22 bases between the two ends. The CDR3 totals 16 residues. The CDR3 spells CASTPGPSWSIYEQYF. For the CDR3, the DNA is TGTGCCAGTACCCCTGGGCCTAGCTGGAGTATCTACGAGCAGTACTTC.

The chain joins TRBV18 to TRBJ1-6; weak D call: TRBD1 (5 bases). This CDR3 comprises 18 residues. CDR1 KGHSH and CDR2 LQKENI come from the germline V gene. V lost 3 bases, J lost 6 bases, and 21 bases lay in between. The CDR3 here is CASSPFLQDSSRNSPLHF. The DNA for the CDR3 is TGTGCCAGCTCACCTTTCCTACAGGACTCAAGTCGTAATTCACCCCTCCACTTT.

The chain carries TRBV14 and TRBJ1-2, with 10 bases lining up with TRBD1. Trimming at V came to 4 bases and at J to 7 bases, leaving 3 bases not matched to a gene. This CDR3 spans 13 amino acids. Looked up from germline, CDR1 is SGHDN and CDR2 is FVKESK. CDR3 in amino acids: CASSLDRGVGYTF. CDR3 DNA: TGTGCCAGCAGCCTGGACAGGGGGGTTGGCTACACCTTC.

The gene calls are TRBV24-1 and TRBJ2-1; 11 bases fit TRBD2. Per germline, CDR1 KGHDR and CDR2 SFDVKD. V shed 7 bases and J 10 bases; nucleotides not matched to a gene: 5. The CDR3 is made up of 13 amino acids. The CDR3 DNA sequence: TGTGCCACCAGGACTAGCGGGAAGGGCGAGCAGTTCTTC. This gives the protein CATRTSGKGEQFF.

J is TRBJ1-1 and V is TRBV2, with D unresolved. This CDR3 contains 11 residues. Per germline, CDR1 SNHLY and CDR2 FYNNEI. Trimming took off 10 bases at V and 2 bases at J, with 8 bases between the two ends. The chain's CDR3 is CANTLNTEAFF. The CDR3 nucleotides read TGTGCCAATACACTTAACACTGAAGCTTTCTTT. Full variable domain (rest looked up from reference TRBV2 and TRBJ1-1): EPEVTQTPSHQVTQMGQEVILRCVPISNHLYFYWYRQILGQKVEFLVSFYNNEISEKSEIFDDQFSVERPDGSNFTLKIRSTKLEDSAMYFCANTLNTEAFFGQGTRLTVV.

This chain connects TRBV4-3 to TRBJ1-2; D is uncertain. Trimming cost V 6 bases and J 4 bases, with 18 bases left between them. The CDR3 has 15 residues. Germline values: CDR1 LGHNA, CDR2 YSLEER. This chain's CDR3 is CASRPGPRGAYGYTF. CDR3 bases: TGCGCCAGCAGGCCCGGGCCCCGAGGAGCCTATGGCTACACCTTC.

V and J are TRBV15 and TRBJ2-3; 7 bases line up with TRBD2. Trimming removed 6 bases from V and 3 bases from J; junction bases left unmatched: 12. Germline loops: CDR1 LNHNV, CDR2 YYDKDF (reference sequence). This CDR3 has 16 amino acids. The CDR3 here is CATSTRDSGRTDTQYF. In nucleotides, the CDR3 is TGTGCCACCAGTACCCGGGACTCCGGGAGGACAGATACGCAGTATTTT.

The chain uses TRBV6-2 or TRBV6-3 and TRBJ2-2; TRBD2 matches 12 bases. The CDR3 has 18 residues. V was clipped by 2 bases and J by 3 bases; unmatched bases: 7. Looked up from germline, CDR1 is MNHEY and CDR2 is SVGEGT. The CDR3 is CASSYLRTSGTHTGELFF. The CDR3, as DNA: TGTGCCAGCAGTTACCTACGGACTAGCGGGACTCACACCGGGGAGCTGTTTTTT.

The chain recombines TRBV18 with TRBJ2-7; D is perhaps TRBD1 (5 bases). The germline CDR1 and CDR2 sequences are KGHSH and LQKENI. The length of the CDR3 is 13 residues. Between the trimmed V and J ends, which lost 1 base and 5 bases, there was a span of 9 bases. The CDR3 here is CASSPRWGNEQYF. CDR3 sequence (DNA): TGTGCCAGCTCACCACGCTGGGGCAACGAGCAGTACTTC.

This sequence joins TRBV5-6 and TRBJ1-6, with D perhaps TRBD1 (6 bases). V lost 6 bases and J 6 bases, leaving 16 bases between the germline ends. CDR3 length equals 15 residues. Germline CDR1 is SGHDT and CDR2 is YYEEEE. CDR3 region: CASKRGARGNSPLHF. In DNA, the CDR3 is TGTGCCAGCAAACGGGGGGCGCGTGGTAATTCACCCCTCCACTTT.

CDR3 sequence reads: CASSHGREYEQYF. CDR3 DNA: TGTGCCAGCTCCCACGGGAGGGAGTACGAGCAGTACTTC. This chain links TRBV18 with TRBJ2-7; 8 bases agree with TRBD2. The CDR3 covers 13 residues. Germline CDR1 reads KGHSH; CDR2 reads LQKENI. The trim removed 6 bases at V and 4 bases at J, leaving 5 bases unmatched.

The chain joins TRBV29-1 to TRBJ2-2, with D tentatively TRBD1 or TRBD2 (5 bases each). V was trimmed by 7 bases and J by 5 bases, leaving 14 bases between them. Germline loops: CDR1 SQVTM, CDR2 ANQGSEA. This CDR3 comprises 13 residues. The CDR3, as DNA: TGCAGCGCCGCGAAGGGGAGTACCGGGGAGCTGTTTTTT. As protein: CSAAKGSTGELFF.

J is TRBJ2-1 and V is TRBV27; TRBD1 aligns across 7 bases. CDR1 and CDR2 from the germline V gene are MNHEY and SMNVEV (reference sequence). This CDR3 spans 14 amino acids. With 5 bases clipped from V and 2 bases from J, the junction kept 3 bases outside the gene matches. DNA for the CDR3: TGTGCCAGCAGTCCAGGGGGAGCCTACAATGAGCAGTTCTTC. Amino acids: CASSPGGAYNEQFF.

In this sample, this clone turned up once. V gene TRBV7-9 combines with J gene TRBJ2-3; no clear D gene. Germline loops: CDR1 SEHNR, CDR2 FQNEAQ (reference sequence). The CDR3 runs 15 residues. V gave up 1 base and J gave up 7 bases, with 15 bases separating them. The CDR3 loop is CASSLGGGPVNTQYF. The DNA for the CDR3 is TGTGCCAGCAGCTTAGGGGGTGGCCCGGTGAATACGCAGTATTTT.